These 18 T cell receptor beta chains came from one sample sequenced in a study of read filtering for tumor transcriptome and immune sequencing. Molecular barcoded adaptors covering alpha/delta and beta/gamma chains were used on around 400 ng RNA. MiXCR, applied by TCRdb to the reads, yields one record per CDR3 protein. The data contain more than 35,000 distinct CDR3 sequences, about 14% of them singletons. Sequenced input: a population of CD138-negative cells sorted from bone marrow. Receptors originate from a donor over 35 with multiple myeloma.

On this clonotype: A much larger clone lies a single base off, so this may be a read error. The J gene is TRBJ2-2, the V gene TRBV11-2; D may correspond to TRBD1 or TRBD2 (7 bases each). Trimming stripped 5 bases from V and 6 bases from J, with 16 bases between. CDR1 is SGHAT and CDR2 is FQNNGV in the germline V gene. This CDR3 spans 15 amino acids. The CDR3 sequence is CASSHSGGDAGELFF. The DNA of the CDR3 is TGTGCCAGCAGCCATTCAGGGGGGGACGCCGGGGAGCTGTTTTTT.

The chain couples TRBV12-3 or TRBV12-4 to TRBJ2-1, with D possibly matching TRBD2 (6 bases). CDR3 length: 11 amino acids. Trimming removed 4 bases at V and 14 bases at J, with 12 bases between. The DNA of the CDR3 is TGTGCCAGCAGTTCGCGGGACCGGGAGTTCTTC. It yields the protein CASSSRDREFF.

This clonotype was seen only a few times. The chain carries TRBV19 and TRBJ2-5; 8 bases align to TRBD1. The length of the CDR3 is 14 residues. CDR1 LNHDA and CDR2 SQIVND come from the germline V gene (reference sequence). The V gene end was trimmed by 6 bases and the J gene end by 3 bases; junction bases not matched to a gene: 6. CDR3 coding DNA: TGTGCCAGTAGCACCCCAGGGGGCGAAGAGACCCAGTACTTC. This translates into CASSTPGGEETQYF.

This clonotype ranks as medium-sized. This chain connects TRBV24-1 to TRBJ1-5, with a weak D call TRBD1 (6 bases). The length of the CDR3 is 14 residues. CDR1 and CDR2 (germline): KGHDR, SFDVKD. The germline V and J ends were trimmed by 2 bases and 3 bases, with 7 bases remaining between them. CDR3 sequence (DNA): TGTGCCACCAGTGATTGGACAGACAATCAGCCCCAGCATTTT. This gives the protein CATSDWTDNQPQHF.

This clonotype was detected ten times or more. The V and J genes are TRBV3-1 and TRBJ1-1, with D possibly being TRBD1 (5 bases). Per the germline V gene, CDR1 is LGHDT and CDR2 is YNNKEL (reference sequence). There are 11 residues in the CDR3. V was cut by 1 base and J by 8 bases, with 5 bases left in between. The CDR3 loop is CASSQAGEAFF. The CDR3 coding sequence is TGTGCCAGCAGCCAAGCAGGGGAAGCTTTCTTT.

This clonotype came up many times. The germline gene is not matched at one end of the junction; a read error may be the cause. The genes are TRBV6-2 or TRBV6-3 and TRBJ1-1; no firm D call. Per the germline V gene, CDR1 is MNHEY and CDR2 is SVGEGT. The CDR3 is 13 amino acids. Written as DNA, the CDR3 is TGTTCCAGCAGTTACCACTCGGGGACTGAAGCTTTCTTT. Its protein is CSSSYHSGTEAFF.

This clonotype was found many times. The genes are TRBV29-1 and TRBJ2-3; D gene ambiguous. The germline V and J ends were trimmed by 7 bases and 4 bases, with 9 bases remaining between them. There are 11 residues in the CDR3. CDR1 is SQVTM, CDR2 ANQGSEA, per germline. CDR3 residues: CSGYRADTQYF. The CDR3 nucleotides read TGCAGCGGCTATCGGGCAGATACGCAGTATTTT.

This clonotype was observed many times. This chain joins TRBV18 and TRBJ1-2; the D gene is possibly TRBD1 (6 bases). Per the germline V gene, CDR1 is KGHSH and CDR2 is LQKENI. Trimming left V 3 bases short and J 4 bases short, with 21 bases between. CDR3 length equals 17 residues. DNA for the CDR3: TGTGCCAGCTCACCCACCCCGGACAGTTTGAGGGGCTATGGCTACACCTTC. It codes for CASSPTPDSLRGYGYTF.

Notes on this clonotype: At one boundary the junction diverges from the germline segment, which might be a read error. The chain uses TRBV28 and TRBJ2-3; 7 nucleotides align to TRBD1. The CDR3 sequence is 13 residues long. CDR1 and CDR2 from the germline V gene are MDHEN and SYDVKM. CDR3 bases: TGTGCCAGCAGTAGACAGGGACCAGATACGCAATGTTTT. It yields the protein CASSRQGPDTQCF.

This clonotype was counted many times. The rearrangement links TRBV4-3 to TRBJ2-3; no definite D call. Trimming left V 0 bases short and J 7 bases short, with 17 bases between. The CDR3 runs to 16 residues. Germline V gene data show CDR1 as LGHNA and CDR2 as YSLEER. CDR3 nucleotides: TGCGCCAGCAGCCAAGAAAGGTGGGGAAAGCTTCATACGCAGTATTTT. Protein product: CASSQERWGKLHTQYF.

In this sample, this clonotype turned up many times. The gene calls are TRBV10-3 and TRBJ2-7; the D call may be TRBD1 or TRBD2 (7 bases each). This CDR3 region has 12 residues. CDR1 and CDR2 from the germline V gene are ENHRY and SYGVKD. V was clipped by 6 bases and J by 7 bases, with 13 bases between them. The CDR3 nucleotides read TGTGCCATCAGCACAGGGGAGGGGGAGCAGTACTTC. This codes for CAISTGEGEQYF.

This clonotype was picked up many times. This chain links TRBV6-4 with TRBJ1-6, with D maybe TRBD1 (5 bases). Trimming left V 4 bases short and J 8 bases short, with 15 bases between. The CDR3 has 15 residues. Per germline, CDR1 MRHNA and CDR2 SNTAGT. The CDR3: CASSATGGEDSPLHF. CDR3 nucleotides: TGTGCCAGCAGTGCCACAGGAGGCGAGGATTCACCCCTCCACTTT.

This clonotype came up many times. This chain links TRBV2 with TRBJ2-5, with no clear D. The germline V and J ends were trimmed by 6 bases and 5 bases, with 16 bases remaining between them. Germline V lookup: CDR1 SNHLY, CDR2 FYNNEI. The CDR3 has 14 residues. The DNA of the CDR3 is TGTGCCAGCAGGTCTCAGGCGGTTGGGGAGACCCAGTACTTC. It yields the protein CASRSQAVGETQYF.

In its sample, this clonotype was seen a few times. Being one base from a much bigger clone, this may be a read error. The V gene is TRBV2, the J gene TRBJ1-4; D may be TRBD1 (6 bases). This CDR3 is built from 14 residues. Looked up from germline, CDR1 is SNHLY and CDR2 is FYNNEI. The CDR3, as DNA: TGTGCCAGCAGTGGGGCAGGGGAGCAAGAAAAACTGTGTTTT. This codes for CASSGAGEQEKLCF.

The chain has TRBV6-2 or TRBV6-3 and TRBJ2-3, with 12 bases lining up with TRBD2. The CDR3 covers 20 residues. Germline V gene sequence: CDR1 MNHEY, CDR2 SVGEGT. Trimming removed 2 bases from V and 5 bases from J; junction bases left unmatched: 17. This chain's CDR3 is CASSYPDLAGGPESQDTQYF. The CDR3 nucleotides are TGTGCCAGCAGTTACCCCGACCTAGCGGGGGGGCCAGAGTCCCAAGATACGCAGTATTTT.

J is TRBJ1-6 and V is TRBV10-3; 9 bases map to TRBD1. Germline CDR1 reads ENHRY; CDR2 reads SYGVKD. The V gene end was trimmed by 10 bases and the J gene end by 6 bases; junction bases not matched to a gene: 7. There are 14 residues in the CDR3. Here the CDR3 reads CATRQGDLNSPLHF. In DNA, the CDR3 is TGTGCCACCAGACAGGGGGACCTTAATTCACCCCTCCACTTT.

This clonotype has a count of ten or more. The DNA of the CDR3 is TGCAGTGCTATAGACTCCCTAAGCTCCTACGAGCAGTACTTC. It yields the protein CSAIDSLSSYEQYF. V and J are TRBV20-1 and TRBJ2-7, with D uncertain. Germline V CDR1 and CDR2: DFQATT, SNEGSKA (reference sequence). V was shortened by 4 bases and J by 0 bases, with 13 bases between the two germline ends. The CDR3 consists of 14 residues.

This clonotype was counted at least ten times. The chain carries TRBV5-4 and TRBJ1-2; D unresolved. V was pared by 3 bases and J by 8 bases, with 8 bases between. This CDR3 region has 11 residues. Germline V gives CDR1 SGHNT, CDR2 YYREEE (reference sequence). The CDR3 protein is CASSSLVGYTF. Written as DNA, the CDR3 is TGTGCCAGCAGCTCCCTGGTAGGCTACACCTTC.